The present T cell receptor beta chain was sequenced within a study of monozygotic twins with inflammatory bowel disease. The CDR3 is made up of 16 amino acids. From germline, CDR1 is LGHDT and CDR2 YNNKEL (reference sequence). Reprocessing the 5' RACE reads, TCRdb reports a single entry for every CDR3 protein and omits DNA. In all, the sample yields 40,000 to 45,000 distinct CDR3 sequences. The sequenced material came from blood. The receptor was derived from a human donor with ulcerative colitis or Crohn's disease, or a healthy co-twin of an affected twin (not recorded which). The chain is built from TRBV3-1 and TRBJ2-2; TCRdb's D gene call, TRBD2, goes unchecked for lack of DNA. CDR3: CASSQEGLAGVGELFF.